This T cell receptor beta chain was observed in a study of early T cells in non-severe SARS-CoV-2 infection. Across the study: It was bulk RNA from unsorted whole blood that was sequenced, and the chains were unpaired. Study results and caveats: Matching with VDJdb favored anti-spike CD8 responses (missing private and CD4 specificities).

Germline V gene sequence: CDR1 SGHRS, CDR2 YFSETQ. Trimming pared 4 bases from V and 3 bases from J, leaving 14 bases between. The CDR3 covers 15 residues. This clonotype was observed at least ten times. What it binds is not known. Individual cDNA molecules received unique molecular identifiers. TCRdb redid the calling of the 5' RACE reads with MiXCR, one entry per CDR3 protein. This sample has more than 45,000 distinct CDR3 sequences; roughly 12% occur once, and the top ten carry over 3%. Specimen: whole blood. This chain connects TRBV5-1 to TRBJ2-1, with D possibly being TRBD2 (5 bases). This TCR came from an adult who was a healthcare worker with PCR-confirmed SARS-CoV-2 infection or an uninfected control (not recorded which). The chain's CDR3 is CASSPVPTSYNEQFF. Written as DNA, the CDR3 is TGCGCCAGCAGCCCAGTGCCCACTAGCTACAATGAGCAGTTCTTC.